This T cell receptor (beta chain) comes out of a study of OX40 agonist ivuxolimab in advanced cancers. Study overall: Prior anti-PD-1, anti-PD-L1 or anti-CTLA-4 therapy did not bar entry, and 40% had some.

Clones were sequenced by immunoSEQ multiplex PCR, and TCRdb holds only the in-frame ones, with some missing. The sample consists of 90,000 to 100,000 clones, around 95% of them appearing once. The sequence derives from an adult with an advanced solid tumor such as melanoma, head and neck, liver or kidney cancer. Sequenced material: CD4+ or CD8+ T cells sorted from blood, taken in a trial of the OX40 agonist ivuxolimab.

The CDR3 is CASSVSYNEQFF. The CDR3 bases are TGTGCCAGCAGCGTGTCCTACAATGAGCAGTTCTTC. V is TRBV5-4 and J is TRBJ2-1; D is ambiguous. The V and J ends lost 4 bases and 1 base respectively, with 3 bases between them. The germline gives CDR1 SGHNT, CDR2 YYREEE (reference sequence). The length of the CDR3 is 12 residues. Variable domain in full (rest from reference TRBV5-4 and TRBJ2-1): ETGVTQSPTHLIKTRGQQVTLRCSSQSGHNTVSWYQQALGQGPQFIFQYYREEENGRGNFPPRFSGLQFPNYSSELNVNALELDDSALYLCASSVSYNEQFFGPGTRLTVL.